These 8 T cell receptor beta chains were all obtained from the same sample, sequenced in a study of cytomegalovirus exposure and HLA in healthy donors. TCRdb's table, derived via immunoSEQ multiplex PCR, lists solely in-frame clones and lacks some. The sample contains about 73,000 clones, roughly 95% of which appear only once. Sample: PBMCs. These TCRs come from a man in his late teens or twenties in good health and CMV-seronegative.

J is TRBJ2-2 and V is TRBV7-9; TRBD1 aligns across 9 bases. Germline lookup yields CDR1 SEHNR and CDR2 FQNEAQ (reference sequence). V was pared by 8 bases and J by 4 bases, with 5 bases of the junction left unmatched. The CDR3 covers 14 residues. The CDR3 sequence: CASRDRASTGELFF. The CDR3 DNA is TGTGCCAGCCGGGACAGGGCGAGCACCGGGGAGCTGTTTTTT.

The rearrangement links TRBV5-1 to TRBJ1-1; a possible D gene is TRBD1 (6 bases). Germline V CDR1 and CDR2: SGHRS, YFSETQ. The length of the CDR3 is 16 residues. V was pared by 4 bases and J by 5 bases, with 21 bases between. DNA for the CDR3: TGCGCCAGCAGCCCCAGGACAGCCGCCCAGGGAACTGAAGCTTTCTTT. It codes for CASSPRTAAQGTEAFF.

The V gene is TRBV7-8, the J gene TRBJ2-7, with no clear D. CDR3 length: 12 residues. V was shortened by 4 bases and J by 4 bases, with 8 bases between the two germline ends. Germline lookup yields CDR1 SGHVS and CDR2 FQNEAQ. Written as DNA, the CDR3 is TGTGCCAGCAGCTCCCCAGGATACGAGCAGTACTTC. This translates into CASSSPGYEQYF.

This chain links TRBV27 with TRBJ2-7; D possibly corresponds to TRBD1 (5 bases). Germline V gives CDR1 MNHEY, CDR2 SMNVEV (reference sequence). V was shortened by 5 bases and J by 6 bases, with 17 bases between the two germline ends. The CDR3 loop spans 14 amino acids. CDR3 region: CASSPPGRVSEQYF. Written as DNA, the CDR3 is TGTGCCAGCAGTCCCCCCGGCAGGGTCTCCGAGCAGTACTTC.

The V and J genes are TRBV7-9 and TRBJ1-3; tentatively, D is TRBD1 (5 bases). Deletions cut 8 bases from V and 2 bases from J, with 10 bases between. The germline V gene has CDR1 SEHNR and CDR2 FQNEAQ (reference sequence). The CDR3 is 13 residues long. The CDR3 nucleotides read TGTGCCAGCCCCGTGGACACTGGAAACACCATATATTTT. Residues: CASPVDTGNTIYF.

This rearrangement joins TRBV18 to TRBJ2-7, with D uncertain. The V end lost 3 bases, the J end lost 2 bases, and 8 bases lay between the germline ends. Germline loops: CDR1 KGHSH, CDR2 LQKENI. The CDR3 has 13 amino acids. The CDR3 region is CASSPAATYEQYF. In nucleotides, the CDR3 is TGTGCCAGCTCACCGGCAGCGACCTACGAGCAGTACTTC.

This chain connects TRBV13 to TRBJ2-1; 7 bases match TRBD2. Germline V gene data show CDR1 as PRHDT and CDR2 as FYEKMQ (reference sequence). With V trimmed by 5 bases and J by 5 bases, 18 bases remained unmatched. CDR3 length equals 18 residues. The CDR3 coding sequence is TGTGCCAGCAGCCACCAGAGGAGGACTAGTTTGGGTCACAATGAGCAGTTCTTC. This sequence encodes CASSHQRRTSLGHNEQFF.

The sample holds one count of this clone. The chain is built from TRBV19 and TRBJ1-2, with 8 bases aligning to TRBD1. The CDR3 loop spans 14 amino acids. With V trimmed by 6 bases and J by 8 bases, 11 bases remained unmatched. Looked up from germline, CDR1 is LNHDA and CDR2 is SQIVND (reference sequence). The CDR3 spells CASRLQGAKEGYTF. CDR3 bases: TGTGCCAGTAGGTTGCAGGGGGCCAAGGAGGGCTACACCTTC.